This T cell receptor (beta chain) was observed in a study of shared T cell receptors in the human thymus. Data came from immunoSEQ multiplex PCR; TCRdb stores just in-frame clones and leaves some out. The data show about 380,000 clones, roughly 94% seen once. Sequencing was performed on thymocytes. This TCR derives from a human donor.

The CDR3 sequence: CASSPRTSGRSWYTQYF. The CDR3 DNA reads TGTGCCAGCAGCCCGAGGACTAGCGGGAGGTCTTGGTATACGCAGTATTTT. V is TRBV9 and J is TRBJ2-3; 14 nucleotides line up with TRBD2. Looked up from germline, CDR1 is SGDLS and CDR2 is YYNGEE. The CDR3 loop spans 17 amino acids. Trimming at V came to 4 bases and at J to 7 bases, leaving 11 bases not matched to a gene.